The entry that follows covers one T cell receptor beta chain sequence. This entry comes from a study of blood T cell repertoires in COVID-19. Turning to the study itself: Some COVID-19 samples were acute and others convalescent; all came from the United States, Italy and Spain.

Study processing details: Reference gene primer amplification gave nucleated cell count estimates. Only in-frame clones appear in the TCRdb table, and some are missing; sequencing was by immunoSEQ multiplex PCR. V, J and clone size derive from that table, while D and trimming were established from the DNA sequence. The repertoire includes 200,000 to 250,000 clones, about 88% of them detected once, and 2.7% sits in the top ten. The CDR3 runs 16 residues. Per germline, CDR1 LNHDA and CDR2 SQIVND (reference sequence). The J segment lost 5 bases and the V segment lost 6 bases, leaving 4 bases of the junction unmatched.

The clonotype comes from a woman aged 55-69 years with acute or convalescent COVID-19. The rearrangement joins TRBV19 to TRBJ2-1, with TRBD2 identical over 16 bases. The specimen sequenced was peripheral blood. CDR3 residues: CASRKGLAGGDNEQFF. CDR3 coding DNA: TGTGCCAGTAGAAAGGGACTAGCGGGGGGGGACAATGAGCAGTTCTTC.